Shown below are 4 T cell receptor beta chains from a single sample sequenced in a study of blood T cell repertoires in COVID-19. Profiling relied on immunoSEQ multiplex PCR, and the TCRdb table lists in-frame clones only, not all of them. The data show tens of thousands of clones, 90% to 95% seen once. Sequencing was done on a sample of peripheral blood. These receptors originate from a man aged 45 to 65 with acute or convalescent COVID-19.

The rearrangement links TRBV7-2 to TRBJ2-7; 9 bases line up with TRBD1. CDR1 SGHTA and CDR2 FQGNSA come from the germline V gene. The CDR3 contains 17 residues. V lost 2 bases and J lost 5; bases outside the gene matches: 13. In nucleotides, the CDR3 is TGTGCCAGCAGCTTAAAGGCGGGACAGGGAACTTCCGACGAGCAGTACTTC. Its protein is CASSLKAGQGTSDEQYF. Complete variable domain (other parts from reference TRBV7-2 and TRBJ2-7): GAGVSQSPSNKVTEKGKDVELRCDPISGHTALYWYRQSLGQGLEFLIYFQGNSAPDKSGLPSDRFSAERTGGSVSTLTIQRTQQEDSAVYLCASSLKAGQGTSDEQYFGPGTRLTVT.

The chain joins TRBV29-1 to TRBJ2-3; 8 nucleotides match TRBD2. Germline V gives CDR1 SQVTM, CDR2 ANQGSEA. This CDR3 has 15 residues. J was trimmed by 2 bases and V by 1 base; bases with no gene match: 5. The CDR3 loop is CSVEGLAGLTDTQYF. DNA of the CDR3: TGCAGCGTTGAAGGTCTAGCGGGCCTCACAGATACGCAGTATTTT.

The chain combines TRBV11-3 with TRBJ2-1; 7 nucleotides align to TRBD2. Unmatched junction bases numbered 6, after V lost 4 bases and J lost 9 bases. The CDR3 spans 13 residues. Germline-derived CDR1 and CDR2 are SGHNT and YENEEA. The DNA for the CDR3 is TGTGCCAGCAGCTCAACTAGCGTCCTTGAGCAGTTCTTC. This gives the protein CASSSTSVLEQFF.

This chain links TRBV29-1 with TRBJ1-5, with 9 bases matching TRBD1. With V trimmed by 5 bases and J by 3 bases, 5 bases remained unmatched. The CDR3 sequence is 14 residues long. In germline, CDR1 is SQVTM, CDR2 ANQGSEA. The CDR3 region has the DNA TGCAGCGTTTCCGGACAGGGGAACAATCAGCCCCAGCATTTT. This encodes CSVSGQGNNQPQHF. Looking up the rest from reference TRBV29-1 and TRBJ1-5 gives the full variable domain: SAVISQKPSRDICQRGTSLTIQCQVDSQVTMMFWYRQQPGQSLTLIATANQGSEATYESGFVIDKFPISRPNLTFSTLTVSNMSPEDSSIYLCSVSGQGNNQPQHFGDGTRLSIL.